This T cell receptor (beta chain) is drawn from a study of OX40 agonist ivuxolimab in advanced cancers. This clone was detected once. Sequencing was performed with immunoSEQ multiplex PCR; in TCRdb, only in-frame clones are kept and a portion is missing. The sample comprises tens of thousands of clones, approximately 86% of which are singletons, and 0.9% to 1.2% rests with the top ten. CDR1 MDHEN and CDR2 SYDVKM come from the germline V gene. The CDR3 contains 11 residues. The germline V and J ends were trimmed by 6 bases and 7 bases, with 9 bases remaining between them. The material was CD4+ or CD8+ T cells sorted from blood, obtained in a trial of the OX40 agonist ivuxolimab. This TCR was recovered from an adult with an advanced solid tumor such as melanoma, head and neck, liver or kidney cancer. J is TRBJ1-1 and V is TRBV28; D gene ambiguous. The CDR3: CASRKYGEAFF. The DNA of the CDR3 is TGTGCCAGCAGAAAATACGGTGAAGCTTTCTTT.